The entry below gives a single T cell receptor (beta chain) sequence along with its context. Its antigen remains unknown. This specimen comes from a study of cytomegalovirus exposure and HLA in healthy donors. Study information: Membership in the Caucasian-associated ancestry cluster was found for 81% of about 430 genotyped donors.

Overall study results and limits: The likely explanation for a cluster of highly shared sequence variants was sequencing artifact. Further analysis, carried out later, found HLA-associated TCR beta chains more clonally expanded than equally common other chains.

The PCR had 60 Vbeta and 13 Jbeta primers. Using immunoSEQ multiplex PCR, the repertoire was profiled, and TCRdb retains in-frame clones only, with some absent. The sample includes roughly 140,000 clones, about four fifths of them seen just once. At sampling all donors were nominally healthy, likely with unrecorded immune exposures. V lost 6 bases and J lost 5; bases outside the gene matches: 9. This CDR3 is 15 amino acids long. CDR1 and CDR2 (germline): MNHEY, SVGAGI. The chain links TRBV6-5 to TRBJ1-5, with 8 positions matching TRBD1. The clonotype was recovered from a human donor in good health. The sequenced sample was PBMCs. The chain's CDR3 is CASRRKGTGHQPQHF. The CDR3 DNA reads TGTGCCAGCAGGAGGAAAGGGACAGGCCATCAGCCCCAGCATTTT.